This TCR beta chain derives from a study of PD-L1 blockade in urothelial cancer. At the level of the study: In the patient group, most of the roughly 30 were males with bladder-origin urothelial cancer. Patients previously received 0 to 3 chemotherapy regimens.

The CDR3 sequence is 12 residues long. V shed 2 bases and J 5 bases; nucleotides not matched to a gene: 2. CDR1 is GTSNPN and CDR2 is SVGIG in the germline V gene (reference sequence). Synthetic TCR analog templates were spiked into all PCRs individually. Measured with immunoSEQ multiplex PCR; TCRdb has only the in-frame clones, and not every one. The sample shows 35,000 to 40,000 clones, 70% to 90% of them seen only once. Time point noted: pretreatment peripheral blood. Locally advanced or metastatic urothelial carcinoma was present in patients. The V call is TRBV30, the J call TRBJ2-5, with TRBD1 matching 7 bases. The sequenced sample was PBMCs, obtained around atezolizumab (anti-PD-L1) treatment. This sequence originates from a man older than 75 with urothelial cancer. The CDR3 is CAWSPQGETQYF. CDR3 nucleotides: TGTGCCTGGAGTCCACAGGGGGAGACCCAGTACTTC.